Reported below is one T cell receptor (beta chain). The antigen is unknown. Here immunoSEQ multiplex PCR was the method, and the copy in TCRdb shows in-frame clones only, minus some. The sample gives tens of thousands of clones, over 85% of which show up once; 0.95% to 1.3% is in the top ten. These data originate in a study of cytomegalovirus exposure and HLA in healthy donors. Between the trimmed V and J ends, which lost 4 bases and 3 bases, there was a span of 16 bases. This CDR3 is built from 15 residues. The germline V gene encodes CDR1 SNHLY and CDR2 FYNNEI. Study conclusions and caveats: One later analysis, an examination of the 90 to 150 validation repertoires, found that first-cohort TCR clusters tended to co-occur in them. Rare TCR sequences predominated, though certain public TCRs were found in many donors.

The sample consisted of PBMCs. This TCR came from a young man in good health and CMV-seronegative. This chain uses TRBV2 with TRBJ2-7; D is ambiguous. The CDR3 sequence is CASSGDWKVSYEQYF. As DNA, the CDR3 is TGTGCCAGCAGTGGAGACTGGAAGGTTAGCTACGAGCAGTACTTC.